The source of this TCR beta chain is a study of T cells in localized non-small cell lung cancer. Sequenced by immunoSEQ multiplex PCR; TCRdb stores in-frame clones only, minus some. The sample contains approximately 100,000 clones, approximately 91% of which appear only once. The CDR3 sequence is 13 residues long. Trimming shortened V by 10 bases and J by 4 bases, and 15 bases separated the two germline ends. Germline CDR1 reads MGHDK; CDR2 reads SYGVNS. The sequence came from a woman aged 35-70 years with stage II squamous cell lung carcinoma. The V and J genes are TRBV25-1 and TRBJ2-3; the D is unclear. The material was PBMCs, obtained before any cancer treatment. The CDR3 DNA sequence: TGTGCCATCGGCGGTAGCTGGGCAGATACGCAGTATTTT. It yields the protein CAIGGSWADTQYF.